The clone carrying this TCR beta chain was seen a few times. The record originates from a study of blood T cells in healthy people across ages. Study summary: About one barcoded beta molecule per two T cells came from capture by template switching.

A second PCR, run for about 6 to 11 cycles, used a sample-barcoded 5' primer plus a J-beta primer mix. Researchers report that each sample yielded at least 3 million CDR3-containing paired-end reads. TCRdb reanalysed the 5' RACE reads using MiXCR and keeps one entry per CDR3 protein. The top ten clones hold more than 8% of a sample with some 760,000 distinct CDR3 sequences, 20% to 25% of them seen once. The CDR3 runs 13 residues. Per germline, CDR1 MDHEN and CDR2 SYDVKM. Between the trimmed V and J ends, which lost 1 base and 8 bases, there was a span of 11 bases. These data were also filed under a second study, of T cells of mothers and their children. That source reports: The study recruited a few healthy Caucasian mothers and their six children as donors.

The source material was blood. The genes are TRBV28 and TRBJ1-2, with no clear D. The clonotype originates from a boy younger than 18 in good health. This CDR3 reads CASSLSEDLGYTF. CDR3 bases: TGTGCCAGCAGTTTATCAGAGGATTTGGGCTACACCTTC.